Each of the 12 T cell receptor beta chains below was sequenced from the same sample in a study of cytomegalovirus exposure and HLA in healthy donors (dated by TCRdb to about 2017). Library prep was done by the immunoSEQ multiplex PCR assay. TCRdb stores this immuneACCESS table with in-frame sequences only. Part of the clones is absent; in the studies checked, under half of the shortfall reflects unresolved V genes, and no reason is known for the rest. The sample table records roughly 220,000 clones; around 80% of these occur just once. Around an eighth of the sample lies in the top ten. Sequenced: PBMCs. These receptors all stem from a woman between 25 and 40 years old in good health and CMV-seropositive.

The genes are TRBV28 and TRBJ2-7; D perhaps matches TRBD2 (5 bases). The CDR3 loop spans 14 amino acids. CDR1 and CDR2 (germline): MDHEN, SYDVKM. V dropped 7 bases and J dropped 1 base, with 14 bases sitting between them. The CDR3 sequence is CASTIQRGSYEQYF. The CDR3 DNA follows: TGTGCCAGCACCATTCAACGGGGTTCCTACGAGCAGTACTTC.

This clone was observed a handful of times. This chain joins TRBV6-1 and TRBJ2-6; possibly TRBD1 for D (6 bases). CDR1 is MNHNS and CDR2 is SASEGT in the germline V gene. The CDR3 length is 15 residues. Trimming left V 7 bases short and J 1 base short, with 11 bases between. In DNA, the CDR3 is TGTGCCAGCAATCAACAGGGTTCTGGGGCCAACGTCCTGACTTTC. Translating it yields CASNQQGSGANVLTF.

V gene TRBV7-8 combines with J gene TRBJ2-7; D ambiguous. CDR1 and CDR2 from the germline V gene are SGHVS and FQNEAQ. CDR3 length: 13 amino acids. V lost 8 bases, J lost 6 bases, and 17 bases lay in between. The chain's CDR3 is CASQKVGLSEQYF. In DNA form, the CDR3 reads TGTGCCAGCCAGAAGGTCGGTCTCTCCGAGCAGTACTTC. The whole variable domain, filled in from reference TRBV7-8 and TRBJ2-7, reads GAGVSQSPRYKVAKRGQDVALRCDPISGHVSLFWYQQALGQGPEFLTYFQNEAQLDKSGLPSDRFFAERPEGSVSTLKIQRTQQEDSAVYLCASQKVGLSEQYFGPGTRLTVT.

In the case of this clone: The sample carries other DNA sequences with the same CDR3. J is TRBJ2-3 and V is TRBV29-1; no clear D gene. The germline gives CDR1 SQVTM, CDR2 ANQGSEA. The CDR3 is 13 residues long. The V gene lost 4 bases and the J gene lost 2 bases, with 10 bases spanning the gap. CDR3 nucleotide sequence: TGCAGCGTTGGCCAGCTACTCACAGATACGCAGTATTTT. Protein product: CSVGQLLTDTQYF.

The rearrangement joins TRBV27 to TRBJ2-5, with D maybe TRBD1 (6 bases). This CDR3 is 14 amino acids long. V was trimmed by 2 bases and J by 4 bases, leaving 11 bases between them. Germline lookup yields CDR1 MNHEY and CDR2 SMNVEV (reference sequence). DNA of the CDR3: TGTGCCAGCAGTTTAAACAGAGGGGGAGAGACCCAGTACTTC. This translates into CASSLNRGGETQYF.

This chain links TRBV10-3 with TRBJ1-4; no clear D gene. Trimming removed 0 bases at V and 8 bases at J, with 10 bases between. Germline V CDR1 and CDR2: ENHRY, SYGVKD. The CDR3 totals 14 residues. This CDR3 reads CAISESNGREKLFF. Here the CDR3 DNA reads TGTGCCATCAGTGAGTCGAACGGTAGGGAAAAACTGTTTTTT.

The V and J genes are TRBV4-3 and TRBJ2-5; D is unclear. Germline V gives CDR1 LGHNA, CDR2 YSLEER. V was cut by 0 bases and J by 4 bases, with 15 bases left in between. The CDR3 consists of 16 residues. This chain's CDR3 is CASSQDAGSAGETQYF. CDR3 nucleotides: TGCGCCAGCAGCCAAGACGCAGGCTCAGCAGGAGAGACCCAGTACTTC.

With regard to this clone: The same CDR3 arises from other DNA sequences in this sample as well. The CDR3 coding sequence is TGTGCCAGCAGTTACTCTGGAGCGGGAGAGCGGGAGCAGTACTTC. The encoded protein is CASSYSGAGEREQYF. The chain uses TRBV6-5 and TRBJ2-7; 8 bases align to TRBD2. The CDR3 extends over 15 amino acids. Losses at the gene ends were 0 bases for V and 7 bases for J; bases not matched to a gene: 8. Germline V gives CDR1 MNHEY, CDR2 SVGAGI.

V usage is TRBV6-4 and J usage is TRBJ2-3, with 7 nucleotides matching TRBD2. The V gene's germline CDR1 is MRHNA and CDR2 SNTAGT. Unmatched junction bases numbered 3, after V lost 4 bases and J lost 2 bases. This CDR3 has 14 residues. In DNA, the CDR3 is TGTGCCAGCAGTGTCGGGACTAACACAGATACGCAGTATTTT. Its protein is CASSVGTNTDTQYF.

This chain links TRBV13 with TRBJ1-2; D is perhaps TRBD1 (5 bases). With 0 bases removed from V and 8 bases from J, the gap between germline ends came to 10 bases. Germline CDR1 is PRHDT and CDR2 is FYEKMQ (reference sequence). This CDR3 has 13 residues. Written as DNA, the CDR3 is TGTGCCAGCAGCTTAGGCACGGGGACGGGCTACACCTTC. Protein product: CASSLGTGTGYTF.

V is TRBV2 and J is TRBJ1-5, with TRBD1 identical over 7 bases. CDR1 and CDR2 (germline): SNHLY, FYNNEI. CDR3 size: 15 residues. The V and J ends lost 4 bases and 2 bases, in that order; junction bases with no gene match: 5. As DNA, the CDR3 is TGTGCCAGCAGTGGTGAGGGGGCCGGCAATCAGCCCCAGCATTTT. Translated: CASSGEGAGNQPQHF.

The genes are TRBV5-1 and TRBJ1-3; 7 bases align to TRBD1. V trimming: 0 bases; J trimming: 0 bases; junction bases outside the gene matches: 3. The CDR3 is made up of 16 amino acids. Germline CDR1 and CDR2: SGHRS and YFSETQ. CDR3 bases: TGCGCCAGCAGCTTGGAGGGACAGAGCTCTGGAAACACCATATATTTT. This translates into CASSLEGQSSGNTIYF.